Shown below are 29 T cell receptor beta chains from a single sample sequenced in a study of cytomegalovirus exposure and HLA in healthy donors. In the PCR, 60 Vbeta and 13 Jbeta primers were used. Assay used: immunoSEQ multiplex PCR; TCRdb lists only in-frame clones, some missing. Here the sample spans some 190,000 clones, around 80% being singletons. Sequenced sample: PBMCs. The receptors stem from a woman younger than 45 in good health and CMV-seronegative.

The V and J genes are TRBV7-9 and TRBJ2-1, with 9 bases that match TRBD2. The germline V gene has CDR1 SEHNR and CDR2 FQNEAQ (reference sequence). The J segment lost 10 bases and the V segment lost 3 bases, leaving 10 bases of the junction unmatched. The CDR3 contains 15 residues. The CDR3 DNA follows: TGTGCCAGCAGCTTCTTTGCCCTAGCGGGGAAAGAGCAGTTCTTC. This codes for CASSFFALAGKEQFF.

The V call is TRBV5-6, the J call TRBJ1-2, with 8 bases identical to TRBD1. Germline loops: CDR1 SGHDT, CDR2 YYEEEE. This CDR3 contains 14 residues. The junction had 8 bases not matched to a gene; V was cut back by 4 bases and J by 6 bases. The CDR3 spells CASSLDRVIHGYTF. The CDR3 coding sequence is TGTGCCAGCAGCCTGGACAGGGTGATTCATGGCTACACCTTC.

The V gene is TRBV29-1, the J gene TRBJ1-5; D uncertain. V was pared by 4 bases and J by 0 bases, with 7 bases between. Germline loops: CDR1 SQVTM, CDR2 ANQGSEA. There are 13 residues in the CDR3. CDR3 in DNA: TGCAGCGTTGGGGCAGCTAGCAATCAGCCCCAGCATTTT. Protein product: CSVGAASNQPQHF.

This clone was seen a handful of times. The chain combines TRBV5-6 with TRBJ1-4; maybe TRBD1 (6 bases). This CDR3 contains 17 residues. V shed 0 bases and J shed 4 bases, with 16 bases lying between them. Germline CDR1 reads SGHDT; CDR2 reads YYEEEE. CDR3 region: CASSLGGFGTYNEKLFF. In DNA, the CDR3 is TGTGCCAGCAGCTTGGGCGGGTTCGGGACATATAATGAAAAACTGTTTTTT.

This chain connects TRBV29-1 to TRBJ2-1; 7 bases match TRBD1. The CDR3 covers 12 residues. Germline V gene sequence: CDR1 SQVTM, CDR2 ANQGSEA. CDR3 sequence: CSGQASYNEQFF. In nucleotides, the CDR3 is TGCAGTGGACAGGCATCCTACAATGAGCAGTTCTTC.

V and J are TRBV10-1 and TRBJ2-3; weak D call: TRBD2 (6 bases). Trimming took 6 bases from V and 2 from J, leaving 9 bases between them. CDR1 is WNHNN, CDR2 SYGVQD, per germline (reference sequence). The CDR3 sequence is 13 residues long. CDR3 sequence: CASRGTFTDTQYF. The DNA of the CDR3 is TGCGCCAGCAGGGGGACTTTCACAGATACGCAGTATTTT.

The J gene is TRBJ2-1, the V gene TRBV29-1, with D possibly matching TRBD2 (5 bases). V lost 3 bases and J lost 0, with 18 bases in between. The length of the CDR3 is 17 residues. CDR1 SQVTM and CDR2 ANQGSEA come from the germline V gene. CDR3 in amino acids: CSVEGAIGSPSYNEQFF. The CDR3 DNA is TGCAGCGTTGAGGGAGCTATAGGATCTCCCTCCTACAATGAGCAGTTCTTC.

V usage is TRBV19 and J usage is TRBJ1-4; TRBD1 agrees at 7 bases. This CDR3 is built from 16 residues. Per germline, CDR1 LNHDA and CDR2 SQIVND (reference sequence). J lost 2 bases, V lost 5 bases, and 8 bases had no gene match. CDR3 DNA sequence: TGTGCCAGTAGTCTCGAGGGGGCTTGGACTAATGAAAAACTGTTTTTT. Amino acids: CASSLEGAWTNEKLFF.

The chain uses TRBV4-1 and TRBJ2-3, with TRBD2 matching 9 bases. The V and J ends lost 1 base and 2 bases, in that order; junction bases with no gene match: 7. Germline V lookup: CDR1 MGHRA, CDR2 YSYEKL. This CDR3 comprises 17 residues. The CDR3 region has the DNA TGCGCCAGCAGCCAAGTTTACCTAGCGGGGAACACAGATACGCAGTATTTT. It encodes CASSQVYLAGNTDTQYF.

V gene TRBV9 combines with J gene TRBJ2-3; D remains ambiguous. Germline CDR1 SGDLS, CDR2 YYNGEE. The CDR3 totals 15 residues. With 4 bases removed from V and 2 bases from J, the gap between germline ends came to 14 bases. CDR3 bases: TGTGCCAGCAGCCTCCTAGGCAAGTCCACAGATACGCAGTATTTT. It encodes CASSLLGKSTDTQYF.

The chain uses TRBV15 and TRBJ2-1, with D perhaps matching TRBD2 (5 bases). Germline CDR1 LNHNV, CDR2 YYDKDF (reference sequence). V dropped 0 bases and J dropped 16 bases, with 16 bases sitting between them. The length of the CDR3 is 13 residues. CDR3 nucleotides: TGTGCCACCAGCAGAGATCGGGGTTCCGAGACCTTCTTC. It is translated as CATSRDRGSETFF. Looking up the rest from reference TRBV15 and TRBJ2-1 gives the full variable domain: DAMVIQNPRYQVTQFGKPVTLSCSQTLNHNVMYWYQQKSSQAPKLLFHYYDKDFNNEADTPDNFQSRRPNTSFCFLDIRSPGLGDTAMYLCATSRDRGSETFFGPGTRLTVL.

The CDR3 DNA reads TGCAGCGGAGGACAGGTATCATACGAGCAGTACTTC. Protein product: CSGGQVSYEQYF. The chain has TRBV29-1 and TRBJ2-7; 7 nucleotides agree with TRBD1. V dropped 7 bases and J dropped 4; count of bases not matched to a gene: 7. The CDR3 covers 12 residues. The germline V gene encodes CDR1 SQVTM and CDR2 ANQGSEA.

The rearrangement uses TRBV5-4 and TRBJ1-6; no firm D call. CDR3 length: 14 amino acids. Per the germline V gene, CDR1 is SGHNT and CDR2 is YYREEE (reference sequence). V gave up 4 bases and J gave up 6 bases, with 11 bases separating them. For the CDR3, the DNA is TGTGCCAGCAGCGCGGGCCACCTTAATTCACCCCTCCACTTT. Its translation is CASSAGHLNSPLHF. Together with reference TRBV5-4 and TRBJ1-6, the CDR3 gives the full variable domain: ETGVTQSPTHLIKTRGQQVTLRCSSQSGHNTVSWYQQALGQGPQFIFQYYREEENGRGNFPPRFSGLQFPNYSSELNVNALELDDSALYLCASSAGHLNSPLHFGNGTRLTVT.

The genes are TRBV7-2 and TRBJ2-5, with TRBD2 matching 10 bases. Germline V gene lookup returns CDR1 SGHTA and CDR2 FQGNSA. V shed 3 bases and J 4 bases; nucleotides not matched to a gene: 8. This CDR3 spans 16 amino acids. Here the CDR3 reads CASSFPQSGGAETQYF. The CDR3 DNA follows: TGTGCCAGCAGCTTCCCCCAAAGCGGGGGGGCAGAGACCCAGTACTTC.

This chain links TRBV2 with TRBJ1-5; D unresolved. V was pared by 7 bases and J by 0 bases, with 13 bases between. The CDR3 length is 15 residues. Germline loops: CDR1 SNHLY, CDR2 FYNNEI. The CDR3 bases are TGTGCCAGCAAATCAGGAGACTATAGCAATCAGCCCCAGCATTTT. Its protein product is CASKSGDYSNQPQHF.

This clone was seen once. The chain uses TRBV27 and TRBJ2-7; TRBD1 agrees at 8 bases. Trimming took 2 bases from V and 2 from J; bases not matched to a gene: 8. This CDR3 region has 16 residues. Germline loops: CDR1 MNHEY, CDR2 SMNVEV (reference sequence). The CDR3 region is CASSLTGGGGTYEQYF. As DNA, the CDR3 is TGTGCCAGCAGTTTAACAGGGGGTGGTGGCACCTACGAGCAGTACTTC.

The chain is built from TRBV10-1 and TRBJ2-2; D is possibly TRBD1 (8 bases). The germline gives CDR1 WNHNN, CDR2 SYGVQD (reference sequence). The CDR3 covers 14 residues. Trimming took 8 bases from V and 5 from J, leaving 15 bases between them. Here the CDR3 reads CASSQGGGTGELFF. The CDR3 nucleotides read TGCGCCAGCTCACAGGGGGGGGGAACCGGGGAGCTGTTTTTT.

The CDR3 sequence is CASSSSTGARETQYF. CDR3 sequence (DNA): TGTGCCAGCAGCTCCTCGACAGGGGCTCGGGAGACCCAGTACTTC. The chain couples TRBV5-4 to TRBJ2-5; TRBD1 matches 8 bases. CDR1 is SGHNT and CDR2 is YYREEE in the germline V gene (reference sequence). Germline trimming cut 3 bases from V and 5 bases from J; bases unmatched to any gene: 9. The CDR3 contains 15 residues. Full variable domain (remainder filled in from reference TRBV5-4 and TRBJ2-5): ETGVTQSPTHLIKTRGQQVTLRCSSQSGHNTVSWYQQALGQGPQFIFQYYREEENGRGNFPPRFSGLQFPNYSSELNVNALELDDSALYLCASSSSTGARETQYFGPGTRLLVL.

This chain uses TRBV27 with TRBJ2-1; 11 bases are shared with TRBD1. Germline loops: CDR1 MNHEY, CDR2 SMNVEV (reference sequence). This CDR3 is 16 amino acids long. With V trimmed by 5 bases and J by 5 bases, 8 bases remained unmatched. The CDR3 here is CASSRGQGAVNNEQFF. In DNA, the CDR3 is TGTGCCAGCAGTCGCGGACAGGGGGCGGTGAACAATGAGCAGTTCTTC.

The V gene is TRBV7-2, the J gene TRBJ1-2; D is ambiguous. With 1 base removed from V and 4 bases from J, the gap between germline ends came to 13 bases. Germline CDR1 SGHTA, CDR2 FQGNSA. The CDR3 spans 15 residues. The CDR3 nucleotides read TGTGCCAGCAGCTTAGAGATCGGGATAATCTATGGCTACACCTTC. Translating gives CASSLEIGIIYGYTF.

This clone occurred once. The CDR3 here is CASRPGQGNNQPQHF. The CDR3 nucleotides are TGTGCCAGCAGACCGGGACAGGGGAACAATCAGCCCCAGCATTTT. This rearrangement joins TRBV6-1 to TRBJ1-5; 10 positions match TRBD1. The CDR3 is 15 residues long. Unmatched junction bases numbered 5, after V lost 6 bases and J lost 3 bases. Germline lookup yields CDR1 MNHNS and CDR2 SASEGT.

This clone has just a few counts. The gene calls are TRBV4-3 and TRBJ1-1; D is ambiguous. With 2 bases removed from V and 0 bases from J, the gap between germline ends came to 4 bases. CDR1 and CDR2 (germline): LGHNA, YSLEER. The CDR3 covers 13 residues. DNA for the CDR3: TGCGCCAGCAGCCAAACTATGAACACTGAAGCTTTCTTT. It specifies CASSQTMNTEAFF.

CDR3 nucleotide sequence: TGTGCCAGCAGCCAAGCGGAAGGGACAGGACTGTTTTTT. It codes for CASSQAEGTGLFF. The V gene is TRBV14, the J gene TRBJ1-4, with 8 bases that match TRBD1. Germline V lookup: CDR1 SGHDN, CDR2 FVKESK. V lost 1 base and J lost 13; bases outside the gene matches: 5. The CDR3 loop spans 13 amino acids. Filled out from reference TRBV14 and TRBJ1-4, the complete variable domain reads EAGVTQFPSHSVIEKGQTVTLRCDPISGHDNLYWYRRVMGKEIKFLLHFVKESKQDESGMPNNRFLAERTGGTYSTLKVQPAELEDSGVYFCASSQAEGTGLFFGSGTQLSVL.

V usage is TRBV7-2 and J usage is TRBJ1-2; D perhaps matches TRBD1 (6 bases). Deletions cut 5 bases from V and 4 bases from J, with 11 bases between. CDR1 and CDR2 (germline): SGHTA, FQGNSA. This CDR3 has 13 amino acids. The CDR3 reads CASSAGQSYGYTF. In DNA, the CDR3 is TGTGCCAGCAGCGCCGGACAGTCCTATGGCTACACCTTC.

The chain uses TRBV6-5 and TRBJ1-2, with 9 bases that match TRBD1. J gave up 5 bases and V 7 bases, and 8 bases lay outside the gene matches. The CDR3 loop spans 14 amino acids. Looked up from germline, CDR1 is MNHEY and CDR2 is SVGAGI. This chain's CDR3 is CASTTGQGYYGYTF. The CDR3 nucleotides read TGTGCCAGCACCACGGGACAGGGTTATTATGGCTACACCTTC.

The J gene is TRBJ1-5, the V gene TRBV7-8; D possibly corresponds to TRBD1 (5 bases). V was pared by 8 bases and J by 7 bases, with 21 bases between. This CDR3 is built from 15 residues. Germline CDR1 reads SGHVS; CDR2 reads FQNEAQ. The CDR3, as DNA: TGTGCCAGCGGCCCCCGCGGGACTCAGGAGCAGCCCCAGCATTTT. Translation: CASGPRGTQEQPQHF.

This clone was counted once. The rearrangement uses TRBV25-1 and TRBJ2-5; possible D gene TRBD1, 6 bases. V was pared by 6 bases and J by 2 bases, with 10 bases between. The CDR3 has 13 residues. CDR1 is MGHDK and CDR2 is SYGVNS in the germline V gene. CDR3 region: CASSRGGQETQYF. The CDR3 DNA is TGTGCCAGCAGCAGGGGCGGTCAAGAGACCCAGTACTTC. Supplemented by reference TRBV25-1 and TRBJ2-5, the full variable domain reads EADIYQTPRYLVIGTGKKITLECSQTMGHDKMYWYQQDPGMELHLIHYSYGVNSTEKGDLSSESTVSRIRTEHFPLTLESARPSHTSQYLCASSRGGQETQYFGPGTRLLVL.

Details on this clone: In the same sample, other DNA sequences code for this CDR3. V is TRBV30 and J is TRBJ2-3; 8 bases agree with TRBD2. There are 15 residues in the CDR3. Looked up from germline, CDR1 is GTSNPN and CDR2 is SVGIG (reference sequence). Losses at the gene ends were 2 bases for V and 1 base for J; bases not matched to a gene: 5. The CDR3 DNA is TGTGCCTGGAGTCCCGGGGGGGGCGGCACAGATACGCAGTATTTT. Residues: CAWSPGGGGTDTQYF.

This clone was counted once. The chain combines TRBV5-6 with TRBJ2-3; D perhaps matches TRBD2 (6 bases). The germline CDR1 and CDR2 sequences are SGHDT and YYEEEE. The V and J ends lost 7 bases and 4 bases respectively, with 13 bases between them. This CDR3 is 13 amino acids long. In DNA, the CDR3 is TGTGCCAGCGGTCGAGCGGGCCCAGATACGCAGTATTTT. Translated, it gives CASGRAGPDTQYF.